One and the same sample provided the 5 T cell receptor beta chains below, sequenced in a study of cytomegalovirus exposure and HLA in healthy donors. PCR amplification relied on 60 Vbeta primers (plus 13 Jbeta primers). TCRdb's table, derived via immunoSEQ multiplex PCR, lists solely in-frame clones and lacks some. The sample lists tens of thousands of clones, under 80% occurring once. The sample taken for sequencing was PBMCs. The receptors derive from a woman in her 30s in good health and CMV-seronegative.

The chain uses TRBV18 and TRBJ1-4; 7 bases map to TRBD1. Germline CDR1 and CDR2: KGHSH and LQKENI. J lost 2 bases, V lost 3 bases, and 0 bases had no gene match. This CDR3 is 14 amino acids long. The CDR3: CASSPGQTNEKLFF. The CDR3 DNA sequence: TGTGCCAGCTCACCGGGACAGACTAATGAAAAACTGTTTTTT. The full variable domain, in which reference TRBV18 and TRBJ1-4 provide the parts outside the CDR3, is NAGVMQNPRHLVRRRGQEARLRCSPMKGHSHVYWYRQLPEEGLKFMVYLQKENIIDESGMPKERFSAEFPKEGPSILRIQQVVRGDSAAYFCASSPGQTNEKLFFGSGTQLSVL.

The J gene is TRBJ2-6, the V gene TRBV7-2, with D perhaps matching TRBD2 (5 bases). Germline CDR1 is SGHTA and CDR2 is FQGNSA. CDR3 size: 17 residues. V lost 1 base to trimming and J lost 1 base, with 11 bases between them. CDR3 protein: CASSLVSGQSGANVLTF. CDR3 nucleotides: TGTGCCAGCAGCTTAGTCAGCGGCCAATCTGGGGCCAACGTCCTGACTTTC.

V and J are TRBV6-5 and TRBJ2-7; the D gene is possibly TRBD1 (6 bases). This CDR3 has 15 residues. In germline, CDR1 is MNHEY, CDR2 SVGAGI. V was trimmed by 0 bases and J by 2 bases, leaving 11 bases between them. This CDR3 reads CASSYSRTAAYEQYF. CDR3 DNA: TGTGCCAGCAGTTACTCGAGGACAGCCGCCTACGAGCAGTACTTC.

The chain links TRBV30 to TRBJ2-1; perhaps TRBD1 as D (6 bases). In germline, CDR1 is GTSNPN, CDR2 SVGIG (reference sequence). This CDR3 is 12 amino acids long. The germline V and J ends were trimmed by 8 bases and 0 bases, with 8 bases remaining between them. The CDR3 nucleotides are TGTGCCCTAGGGGGCTCCTACAATGAGCAGTTCTTC. This encodes CALGGSYNEQFF.

V gene TRBV7-9 combines with J gene TRBJ1-6; no definite D call. The CDR3 runs to 11 residues. Germline CDR1 SEHNR, CDR2 FQNEAQ (reference sequence). Deletions cut 5 bases from V and 16 bases from J, with 12 bases between. The CDR3 protein is CASSPGGLLHF. DNA of the CDR3: TGTGCCAGCAGCCCTGGAGGACTACTCCACTTT.